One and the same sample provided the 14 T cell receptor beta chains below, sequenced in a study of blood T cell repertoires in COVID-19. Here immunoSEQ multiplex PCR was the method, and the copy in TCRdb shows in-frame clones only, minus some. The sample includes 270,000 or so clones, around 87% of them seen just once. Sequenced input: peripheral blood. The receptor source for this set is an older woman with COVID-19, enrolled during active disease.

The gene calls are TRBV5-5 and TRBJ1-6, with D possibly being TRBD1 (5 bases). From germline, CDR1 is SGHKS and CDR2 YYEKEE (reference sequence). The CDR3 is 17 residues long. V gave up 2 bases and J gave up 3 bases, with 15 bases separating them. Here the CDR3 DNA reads TGTGCCAGCAGCTTTGGGGGGGGAGGGCACTATAATTCACCCCTCCACTTT. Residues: CASSFGGGGHYNSPLHF.

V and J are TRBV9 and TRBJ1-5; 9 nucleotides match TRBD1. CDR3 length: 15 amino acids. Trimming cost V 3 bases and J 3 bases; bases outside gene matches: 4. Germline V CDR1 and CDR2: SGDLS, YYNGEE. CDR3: CASSAGTGTNQPQHF. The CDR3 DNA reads TGTGCCAGCAGCGCCGGGACAGGGACCAATCAGCCCCAGCATTTT.

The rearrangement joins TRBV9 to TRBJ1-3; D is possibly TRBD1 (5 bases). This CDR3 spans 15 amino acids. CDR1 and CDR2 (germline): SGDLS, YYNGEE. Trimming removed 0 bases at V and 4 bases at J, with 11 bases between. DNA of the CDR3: TGTGCCAGCAGCGTAGCTGGAGGGGTGGGAAACACCATATATTTT. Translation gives CASSVAGGVGNTIYF.

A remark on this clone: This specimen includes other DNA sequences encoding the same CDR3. The CDR3 is CASSQETAETQYF. The CDR3 region has the DNA TGTGCCAGCAGCCAAGAAACAGCAGAGACCCAGTACTTC. The V and J genes are TRBV4-2 and TRBJ2-5; no clear D. Germline-derived CDR1 and CDR2 are LGHNA and YNFKEQ. This CDR3 comprises 13 residues. V dropped 0 bases and J dropped 4 bases, with 6 bases sitting between them.

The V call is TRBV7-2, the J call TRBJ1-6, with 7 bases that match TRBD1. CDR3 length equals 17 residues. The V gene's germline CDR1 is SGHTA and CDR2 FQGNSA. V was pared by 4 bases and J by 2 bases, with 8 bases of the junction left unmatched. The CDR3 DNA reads TGTGCCAGCAGCTCTCCCCTCGACAGGGCCTATAATTCACCCCTCCACTTT. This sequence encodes CASSSPLDRAYNSPLHF. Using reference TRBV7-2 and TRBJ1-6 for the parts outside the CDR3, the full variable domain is GAGVSQSPSNKVTEKGKDVELRCDPISGHTALYWYRQSLGQGLEFLIYFQGNSAPDKSGLPSDRFSAERTGGSVSTLTIQRTQQEDSAVYLCASSSPLDRAYNSPLHFGNGTRLTVT.

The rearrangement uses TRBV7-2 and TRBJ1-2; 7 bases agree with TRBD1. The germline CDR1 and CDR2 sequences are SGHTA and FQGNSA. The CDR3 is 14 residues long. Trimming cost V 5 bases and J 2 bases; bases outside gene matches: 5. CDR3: CASSRDSLNYGYTF. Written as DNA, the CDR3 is TGTGCCAGCAGCCGGGACAGCTTAAACTATGGCTACACCTTC. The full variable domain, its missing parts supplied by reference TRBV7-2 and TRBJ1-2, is GAGVSQSPSNKVTEKGKDVELRCDPISGHTALYWYRQSLGQGLEFLIYFQGNSAPDKSGLPSDRFSAERTGGSVSTLTIQRTQQEDSAVYLCASSRDSLNYGYTFGSGTRLTVV.

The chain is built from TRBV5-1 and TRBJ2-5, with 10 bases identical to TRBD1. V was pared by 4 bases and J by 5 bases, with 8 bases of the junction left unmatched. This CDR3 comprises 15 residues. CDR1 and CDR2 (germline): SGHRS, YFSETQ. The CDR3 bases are TGCGCCAGCAGCATGGTGACAGGGGGCGCGGAGACCCAGTACTTC. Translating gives CASSMVTGGAETQYF.

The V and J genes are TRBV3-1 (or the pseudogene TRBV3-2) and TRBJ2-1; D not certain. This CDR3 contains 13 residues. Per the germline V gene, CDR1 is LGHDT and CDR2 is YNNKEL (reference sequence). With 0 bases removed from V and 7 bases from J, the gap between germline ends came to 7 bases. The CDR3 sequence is CASSQDLGNEQFF. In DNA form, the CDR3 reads TGTGCCAGCAGCCAAGATCTAGGAAATGAGCAGTTCTTC.

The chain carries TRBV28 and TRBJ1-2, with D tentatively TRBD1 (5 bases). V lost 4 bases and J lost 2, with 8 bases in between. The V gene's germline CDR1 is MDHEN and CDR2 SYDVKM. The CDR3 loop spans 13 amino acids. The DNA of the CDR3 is TGTGCCAGCAGTTACAGGTCCAACTATGGCTACACCTTC. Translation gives CASSYRSNYGYTF.

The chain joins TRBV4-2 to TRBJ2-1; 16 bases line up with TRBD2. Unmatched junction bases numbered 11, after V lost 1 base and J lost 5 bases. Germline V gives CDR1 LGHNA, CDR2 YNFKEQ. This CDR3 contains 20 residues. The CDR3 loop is CASSQGRPGLAGGPHNEQFF. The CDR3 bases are TGTGCCAGCAGCCAAGGGAGACCGGGACTAGCGGGGGGGCCGCACAATGAGCAGTTCTTC.

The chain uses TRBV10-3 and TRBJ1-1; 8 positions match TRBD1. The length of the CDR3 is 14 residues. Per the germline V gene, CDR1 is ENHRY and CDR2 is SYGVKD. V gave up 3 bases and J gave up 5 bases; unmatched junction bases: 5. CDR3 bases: TGTGCCATCAGTGAAAACAGGGGGGGGACTGAAGCTTTCTTT. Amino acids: CAISENRGGTEAFF.

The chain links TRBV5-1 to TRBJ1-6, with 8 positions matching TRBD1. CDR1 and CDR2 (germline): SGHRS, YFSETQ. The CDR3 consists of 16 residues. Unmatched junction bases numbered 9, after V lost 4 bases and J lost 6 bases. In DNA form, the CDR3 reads TGCGCCAGCAGCCCCTCCGGGACAGGTTTTAATTCACCCCTCCACTTT. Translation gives CASSPSGTGFNSPLHF.

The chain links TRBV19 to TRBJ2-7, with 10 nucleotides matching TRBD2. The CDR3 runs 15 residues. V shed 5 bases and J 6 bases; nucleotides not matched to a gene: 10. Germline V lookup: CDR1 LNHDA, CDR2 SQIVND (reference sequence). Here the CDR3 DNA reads TGTGCCAGTAGTCTACCGGGACTAGCGACCGCCGAGCAGTACTTC. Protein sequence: CASSLPGLATAEQYF.

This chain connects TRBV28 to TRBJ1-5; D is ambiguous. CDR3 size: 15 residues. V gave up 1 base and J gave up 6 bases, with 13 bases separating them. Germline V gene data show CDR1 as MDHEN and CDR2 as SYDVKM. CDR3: CASSLLGRMGQPQHF. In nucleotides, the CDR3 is TGTGCCAGCAGTTTATTAGGCAGGATGGGTCAGCCCCAGCATTTT.